This TCR beta chain was found in a study of blood T cell repertoires in COVID-19. Study context: Collection of acute and convalescent COVID-19 samples took place in the United States, Italy and Spain. Sample material is recorded as cDNA or gDNA derived from T cells, B-cell-depleted T cells, or PBMCs.

Original processing methods: Amplified reference gene primers provided the basis for estimating nucleated cell counts. Using immunoSEQ multiplex PCR, the repertoire was profiled, and TCRdb retains in-frame clones only, with some absent. The DNA was the basis for D and trimming; V, J and clone size are from that table. The sample has roughly 170,000 clones; approximately 90% are singletons. The CDR3 extends over 15 amino acids. Germline CDR1 is KGHSH and CDR2 is LQKENI. V gave up 3 bases and J gave up 6 bases; unmatched junction bases: 5. Sequencing was carried out using peripheral blood. This chain connects TRBV18 to TRBJ2-1; 10 bases match TRBD1. The clonotype originates from a woman younger than 30 who had recovered from COVID-19. The CDR3 sequence: CASSPLGTGANEQFF. As DNA, the CDR3 is TGTGCCAGCTCACCCCTAGGGACAGGGGCCAATGAGCAGTTCTTC.